This T cell receptor beta chain derives from a study of blood T cell repertoires in COVID-19. About the research overall: The samples span acute and convalescent COVID-19 from the United States, Italy and Spain.

V was clipped by 0 bases and J by 5 bases, with 8 bases between them. The germline V gene encodes CDR1 LGHNA and CDR2 YSLEER. The CDR3 covers 15 residues. Study processing details: Amplification of reference gene primers provided the estimated nucleated cell counts. The protocol was immunoSEQ multiplex PCR, while the TCRdb copy is restricted to in-frame clones and leaves out a portion. The V and J calls and clone size are taken from that table; D and trimming were inferred from the DNA. The sample consists of about 310,000 clones, about 91% of them appearing once. Sequencing was performed on PBMCs or T cells enriched from blood (not recorded which). V and J are TRBV4-3 and TRBJ1-6; unclear D gene. The clonotype was recovered from a woman between 40 and 50 years old who had recovered from COVID-19. The CDR3 DNA sequence: TGCGCCAGCAGCCAAGATAGCCACGATAATTCACCCCTCCACTTT. Encoded protein: CASSQDSHDNSPLHF.